Below, 4 T cell receptor beta chains from the same sample are listed, as sequenced in a study of cytomegalovirus exposure and HLA in healthy donors. In the PCR, 60 Vbeta and 13 Jbeta primers were used. TCRdb keeps only in-frame clones here, not all; method: immunoSEQ multiplex PCR. The sample lists about 180,000 clones, roughly 80% occurring once. The source material was PBMCs. These TCRs come from a man aged 60 to 75 in good health and CMV-seronegative.

The chain combines TRBV28 with TRBJ1-1; tentatively, D is TRBD1 (6 bases). CDR1 MDHEN and CDR2 SYDVKM come from the germline V gene. The CDR3 sequence is 12 residues long. V was trimmed by 2 bases and J by 11 bases, leaving 12 bases between them. As DNA, the CDR3 is TGTGCCAGCAGTTTACACAGGGCCACCGCTTTCTTT. Protein product: CASSLHRATAFF. Full variable domain (missing parts from reference TRBV28 and TRBJ1-1): DVKVTQSSRYLVKRTGEKVFLECVQDMDHENMFWYRQDPGLGLRLIYFSYDVKMKEKGDIPEGYSVSREKKERFSLILESASTNQTSMYLCASSLHRATAFFGQGTRLTVV.

The rearrangement joins TRBV4-1 to TRBJ2-3; unclear D gene. Germline loops: CDR1 MGHRA, CDR2 YSYEKL. Trimming took 5 bases from V and 3 from J, leaving 21 bases between them. This CDR3 comprises 17 residues. CDR3 DNA: TGCGCCAGCAGCTTTCAGCCTTACGGAGTTGCAACAGATACGCAGTATTTT. The encoded protein is CASSFQPYGVATDTQYF.

This chain connects TRBV5-1 to TRBJ1-3; a possible D gene is TRBD1 (5 bases). The CDR3 has 15 residues. Germline V lookup: CDR1 SGHRS, CDR2 YFSETQ. Trimming removed 5 bases from V and 1 base from J, with 13 bases in between. Here the CDR3 reads CASSSGGGSGNTIYF. The CDR3 nucleotides are TGCGCCAGCAGTTCCGGGGGGGGATCTGGAAACACCATATATTTT.

The chain has TRBV5-4 and TRBJ2-7; TRBD2 aligns across 11 bases. V lost 4 bases and J lost 4; bases outside the gene matches: 4. Germline-derived CDR1 and CDR2 are SGHNT and YYREEE (reference sequence). CDR3 length: 14 amino acids. CDR3 residues: CASSLGTSGYEQYF. The CDR3 DNA sequence: TGTGCCAGCAGCCTTGGGACTAGCGGATACGAGCAGTACTTC.